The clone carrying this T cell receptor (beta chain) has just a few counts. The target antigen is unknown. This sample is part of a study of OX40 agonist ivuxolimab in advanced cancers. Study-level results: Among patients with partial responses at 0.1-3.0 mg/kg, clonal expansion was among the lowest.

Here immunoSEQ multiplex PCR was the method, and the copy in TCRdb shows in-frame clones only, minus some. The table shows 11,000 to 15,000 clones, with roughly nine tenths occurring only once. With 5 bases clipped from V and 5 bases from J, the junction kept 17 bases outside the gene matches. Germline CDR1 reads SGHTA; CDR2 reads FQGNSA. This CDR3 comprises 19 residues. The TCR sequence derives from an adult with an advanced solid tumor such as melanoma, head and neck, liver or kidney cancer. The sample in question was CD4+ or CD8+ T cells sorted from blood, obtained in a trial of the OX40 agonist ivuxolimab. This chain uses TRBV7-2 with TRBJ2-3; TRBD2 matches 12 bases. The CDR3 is CASSTRTSGKPYSVDTQYF. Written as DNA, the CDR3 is TGTGCCAGCAGCACACGGACTAGCGGGAAGCCGTACTCCGTAGATACGCAGTATTTT. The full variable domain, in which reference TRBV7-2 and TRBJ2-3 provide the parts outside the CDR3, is GAGVSQSPSNKVTEKGKDVELRCDPISGHTALYWYRQSLGQGLEFLIYFQGNSAPDKSGLPSDRFSAERTGGSVSTLTIQRTQQEDSAVYLCASSTRTSGKPYSVDTQYFGPGTRLTVL.